The 27 T cell receptor beta chains given below trace back to one sample, sequenced in a study of regulatory T cells in long-lasting Graves disease. Combining iRepertoire HTBI primers with Arm-PCR of CDR3 regions, the authors built TCR beta libraries. TCRdb re-called the multiplex PCR reads with MiXCR, one entry per CDR3 protein. Among under 450,000 distinct CDR3 sequences listed, roughly 16% were seen once. Noted time point: newly diagnosed GD, antithyroid drugs for less than 3 months. Following extraction of RNA from PBMCs, that RNA was used to make the TCR library. The same data also contributed to another study, on T cells in Graves' hyperthyroidism and ophthalmopathy.

Specimen: peripheral blood mononuclear cells (PBMCs), collected at new diagnosis, from a patient treated with antithyroid drugs. The receptors shown here come from a woman in her late teens or twenties with Graves disease.

In this sample, this clonotype turned up many times. V and J are TRBV27 and TRBJ1-5, with D possibly matching TRBD1 (6 bases). The V end lost 4 bases, the J end lost 3 bases, and 13 bases lay between the germline ends. The CDR3 is 15 amino acids. From germline, CDR1 is MNHEY and CDR2 SMNVEV (reference sequence). CDR3 sequence (DNA): TGTGCCAGCAGTTCAACAGGGAGCTTCAATCAGCCCCAGCATTTT. This translates into CASSSTGSFNQPQHF.

This clonotype was detected a few times. The chain joins TRBV3-1 to TRBJ2-5; D possibly uses TRBD1 or TRBD2 (6 bases each). Trimming left V 5 bases short and J 3 bases short, with 19 bases between. Germline loops: CDR1 LGHDT, CDR2 YNNKEL (reference sequence). This CDR3 region has 16 residues. The CDR3 region is CASSVASGGQKETQYF. In DNA form, the CDR3 reads TGTGCCAGCAGCGTAGCCTCCGGGGGACAAAAAGAGACCCAGTACTTC.

This clonotype was seen ten or more times. The rearrangement links TRBV11-2 to TRBJ2-2; TRBD2 aligns across 9 bases. The germline CDR1 and CDR2 sequences are SGHAT and FQNNGV. Trimming removed 3 bases from V and 4 bases from J; junction bases left unmatched: 9. The CDR3 runs 17 residues. The CDR3 loop is CASSFNTAGGLTGELFF. DNA for the CDR3: TGTGCCAGCAGCTTCAACACGGCGGGAGGGCTCACCGGGGAGCTGTTTTTT.

There are a few counts of this clonotype. The V call is TRBV20-1, the J call TRBJ2-1; 7 bases fit TRBD1. The V segment lost 6 bases and the J segment 3 bases; nucleotides outside the gene matches: 2. Germline V lookup: CDR1 DFQATT, CDR2 SNEGSKA (reference sequence). The CDR3 runs 12 residues. The CDR3 nucleotides read TGCAGTGCCTGGGACAGCTACAATGAGCAGTTCTTC. It translates to CSAWDSYNEQFF.

This clonotype was counted at least ten times. This chain joins TRBV5-1 and TRBJ2-1, with 11 positions matching TRBD1. Germline values: CDR1 SGHRS, CDR2 YFSETQ. This CDR3 has 15 residues. J was trimmed by 3 bases and V by 7 bases; bases with no gene match: 6. DNA of the CDR3: TGCGCCAGCGGCCCTGGGACAGGGGGCTACAATGAGCAGTTCTTC. Encoded protein: CASGPGTGGYNEQFF.

This clonotype was counted ten times or more. The V call is TRBV19, the J call TRBJ1-1; D may be TRBD1 (6 bases). CDR1 is LNHDA, CDR2 SQIVND, per germline (reference sequence). The length of the CDR3 is 14 residues. The germline V and J ends were trimmed by 4 bases and 0 bases, with 9 bases remaining between them. The CDR3 DNA reads TGTGCCAGTAGTACAGGGGCCATGAACACTGAAGCTTTCTTT. This codes for CASSTGAMNTEAFF.

This clonotype has a count of ten or more. The rearrangement joins TRBV18 to TRBJ1-5; TRBD1 matches at 7 bases. Germline CDR1 reads KGHSH; CDR2 reads LQKENI. V was pared by 6 bases and J by 3 bases, with 5 bases of the junction left unmatched. This CDR3 is built from 14 residues. CDR3 residues: CASSSGTANQPQHF. The DNA for the CDR3 is TGTGCCAGCTCTTCAGGGACAGCCAATCAGCCCCAGCATTTT.

This clonotype has at least ten counts. CDR3 in DNA: TGTGCCAGCAGGCAAGCGGGAGGCACAGATACGCAGTATTTT. Amino acid sequence: CASRQAGGTDTQYF. The chain uses TRBV12-3 or TRBV12-4 and TRBJ2-3; 8 nucleotides align to TRBD2. CDR3 size: 14 residues. With 6 bases clipped from V and 1 base from J, the junction kept 3 bases outside the gene matches.

In this sample, this clonotype turned up a few times. The rearrangement joins TRBV4-1 to TRBJ2-5; D is perhaps TRBD2 (6 bases). Between the trimmed V and J ends, which lost 4 bases and 3 bases, there was a span of 15 bases. Germline lookup yields CDR1 MGHRA and CDR2 YSYEKL. The CDR3 loop spans 15 amino acids. In DNA, the CDR3 is TGCGCCAGCAGCCCCCGGGGGTCGGGAAAAGAGACCCAGTACTTC. Translating gives CASSPRGSGKETQYF.

This clonotype was recorded a few times. The chain links TRBV7-9 to TRBJ1-5; a possible D gene is TRBD1 (5 bases). CDR3 length equals 13 residues. The germline V gene encodes CDR1 SEHNR and CDR2 FQNEAQ (reference sequence). The V end was cut by 5 bases, the J end by 5 bases, with 10 bases between. In DNA, the CDR3 is TGTGCCAGCAGCCAGGGTTTCCATCAGCCCCAGCATTTT. It is translated as CASSQGFHQPQHF.

With respect to this clonotype: This sequence is one base from a far larger clone and is likely a read error. The CDR3 DNA follows: TGTGCCAGCAGCCAGGACCGGAACAGCGCTTTCTTT. It translates to CASSQDRNSAFF. The V call is TRBV11-3, the J call TRBJ1-1, with unresolved D. Germline lookup yields CDR1 SGHNT and CDR2 YENEEA. V lost 5 bases, J lost 11 bases, and 15 bases lay in between. This CDR3 region has 12 residues. The variable domain in full, completed from reference TRBV11-3 and TRBJ1-1, reads EAGVVQSPRYKIIEKKQPVAFWCNPISGHNTLYWYLQNLGQGPELLIRYENEEAVDDSQLPKDRFSAERLKGVDSTLKIQPAELGDSAVYLCASSQDRNSAFFGQGTRLTVV.

J is TRBJ2-1 and V is TRBV20-1; D ambiguous. V was trimmed by 1 base and J by 7 bases, leaving 11 bases between them. Per germline, CDR1 DFQATT and CDR2 SNEGSKA (reference sequence). The CDR3 length is 13 residues. The CDR3 sequence: CSARGQIGNEQFF. In nucleotides, the CDR3 is TGCAGTGCTAGAGGTCAGATCGGGAATGAGCAGTTCTTC.

This clonotype was seen many times. The chain recombines TRBV6-1 with TRBJ2-2; no firm D call. The CDR3 covers 13 residues. Trimming stripped 2 bases from V and 6 bases from J, with 7 bases between. In germline, CDR1 is MNHNS, CDR2 SASEGT. The CDR3 here is CASSEPVAGELFF. The CDR3 DNA reads as TGTGCCAGCAGTGAACCGGTGGCCGGGGAGCTGTTTTTT.

This clonotype was counted ten times or more. The chain combines TRBV6-1 with TRBJ1-1; TRBD1 matches 11 bases. V trimming: 7 bases; J trimming: 2 bases; junction bases outside the gene matches: 3. The CDR3 is 14 amino acids. Germline loops: CDR1 MNHNS, CDR2 SASEGT. CDR3 coding DNA: TGTGCCAGCATGCGGACAGGGGGCAACACTGAAGCTTTCTTT. Protein sequence: CASMRTGGNTEAFF.

The J gene is TRBJ2-1, the V gene TRBV20-1, with D possibly matching TRBD2 (6 bases). Germline V gives CDR1 DFQATT, CDR2 SNEGSKA (reference sequence). The CDR3 spans 15 residues. V was pared by 1 base and J by 2 bases, with 12 bases between. Here the CDR3 reads CSARVSGQAYNEQFF. As DNA, the CDR3 is TGCAGTGCTAGAGTAAGCGGGCAGGCCTACAATGAGCAGTTCTTC.

This clonotype was recorded a few times. The chain joins TRBV2 to TRBJ1-2; the D gene is possibly TRBD1 (6 bases). CDR1 is SNHLY and CDR2 is FYNNEI in the germline V gene. V shed 3 bases and J shed 3 bases, with 14 bases lying between them. The CDR3 consists of 15 residues. DNA of the CDR3: TGTGCCAGCAGTGACTTCCGACAGGCTCACTATGGCTACACCTTC. Its protein is CASSDFRQAHYGYTF. The full variable domain, completed using reference TRBV2 and TRBJ1-2, is EPEVTQTPSHQVTQMGQEVILRCVPISNHLYFYWYRQILGQKVEFLVSFYNNEISEKSEIFDDQFSVERPDGSNFTLKIRSTKLEDSAMYFCASSDFRQAHYGYTFGSGTRLTVV.

The chain recombines TRBV27 with TRBJ2-3; 9 bases line up with TRBD1. J lost 9 bases, V lost 3 bases, and 10 bases had no gene match. Germline V lookup: CDR1 MNHEY, CDR2 SMNVEV (reference sequence). The CDR3 loop spans 15 amino acids. The CDR3 spells CASSLRTTGTGTQYF. CDR3 in DNA: TGTGCCAGCAGTTTGCGAACCACCGGGACAGGGACGCAGTATTTT.

This clonotype has ten or more counts. The gene calls are TRBV18 and TRBJ1-1; 9 positions match TRBD1. This CDR3 region has 17 residues. The J segment lost 4 bases and the V segment lost 3 bases, leaving 12 bases of the junction unmatched. Per germline, CDR1 KGHSH and CDR2 LQKENI. The CDR3 sequence is CASSPRTPGQGRTEAFF. CDR3 nucleotides: TGTGCCAGCTCACCCCGCACACCGGGACAGGGCCGCACTGAAGCTTTCTTT. Variable domain in full (rest from reference TRBV18 and TRBJ1-1): NAGVMQNPRHLVRRRGQEARLRCSPMKGHSHVYWYRQLPEEGLKFMVYLQKENIIDESGMPKERFSAEFPKEGPSILRIQQVVRGDSAAYFCASSPRTPGQGRTEAFFGQGTRLTVV.

The J gene is TRBJ2-7, the V gene TRBV28; either TRBD1 or TRBD2 may supply D (5 bases each). The CDR3 contains 13 residues. With 6 bases removed from V and 7 bases from J, the gap between germline ends came to 16 bases. Germline CDR1 reads MDHEN; CDR2 reads SYDVKM. The CDR3 sequence is CASRLRTWGEQYF. DNA for the CDR3: TGTGCCAGCAGACTCCGGACCTGGGGGGAGCAGTACTTC.

The chain employs TRBV12-5 and TRBJ1-5, with D maybe TRBD1 (5 bases). Between the trimmed V and J ends, which lost 1 base and 3 bases, there was a span of 13 bases. Germline V gives CDR1 LGHNT, CDR2 FRNRAP. The CDR3 length is 16 residues. The CDR3 reads CASGLGRAGDNQPQHF. The CDR3 region has the DNA TGTGCTAGTGGTTTGGGTAGGGCGGGGGACAATCAGCCCCAGCATTTT.

V gene TRBV3-1 combines with J gene TRBJ2-3; TRBD1 aligns across 10 bases. After removal of 3 bases from V and 0 bases from J, the junction contained 12 bases not matched to a gene. This CDR3 has 19 residues. Germline V CDR1 and CDR2: LGHDT, YNNKEL (reference sequence). CDR3 DNA: TGTGCCAGCAGCCATACGGCTCCGGGACAGGGGCTTAGCACAGATACGCAGTATTTT. It is translated as CASSHTAPGQGLSTDTQYF.

In this sample, this clonotype turned up a few times. The chain links TRBV3-1 to TRBJ2-5, with a tentative D call TRBD2 (5 bases). CDR1 and CDR2 from the germline V gene are LGHDT and YNNKEL (reference sequence). V lost 2 bases and J 11 bases, leaving 21 bases between the germline ends. There are 15 residues in the CDR3. CDR3 nucleotide sequence: TGTGCCAGCAGCCAATGCGGACTCCCCTCCGGGGAGCAGTACTTC. Encoded protein: CASSQCGLPSGEQYF.

This clonotype was seen at least ten times. The CDR3 bases are TGTGCCAGCTCACCATTAAGGGGACCAACAGATACGCAGTATTTT. It yields the protein CASSPLRGPTDTQYF. V is TRBV18 and J is TRBJ2-3; D possibly matches TRBD1 or TRBD2 (5 bases each). Germline V gene sequence: CDR1 KGHSH, CDR2 LQKENI. V was clipped by 2 bases and J by 3 bases, with 12 bases between them. There are 15 residues in the CDR3.

J is TRBJ1-6 and V is TRBV10-3; tentatively, D is TRBD1 (5 bases). Germline V lookup: CDR1 ENHRY, CDR2 SYGVKD. This CDR3 is built from 13 residues. V was shortened by 2 bases and J by 9 bases, with 8 bases between the two germline ends. CDR3 in DNA: TGTGCCATCAGTGAGGTCGGGGGTTCACCCCTCCACTTT. This gives the protein CAISEVGGSPLHF.

This clonotype was seen ten or more times. The chain couples TRBV5-1 to TRBJ2-7; perhaps D is TRBD1 or TRBD2 (5 bases each). This CDR3 spans 15 amino acids. V lost 4 bases to trimming and J lost 2 bases, with 16 bases between them. CDR1 is SGHRS, CDR2 YFSETQ, per germline. The CDR3 DNA follows: TGCGCCAGCAGCCCCGGGGCAGGAAGAACCTACGAGCAGTACTTC. The encoded protein is CASSPGAGRTYEQYF.

In this sample, this clonotype turned up a few times. This chain uses TRBV28 with TRBJ1-5; 10 bases are a match to TRBD1. The trim removed 6 bases at V and 2 bases at J, leaving 10 bases unmatched. The CDR3 totals 17 residues. In germline, CDR1 is MDHEN, CDR2 SYDVKM. CDR3 sequence: CASSSGTGDVGNQPQHF. Written as DNA, the CDR3 is TGTGCCAGCAGCTCCGGGACAGGGGATGTGGGCAATCAGCCCCAGCATTTT.

There are many counts of this clonotype. This chain connects TRBV3-1 to TRBJ1-3; 8 positions match TRBD1. The V gene end was trimmed by 4 bases and the J gene end by 4 bases; junction bases not matched to a gene: 3. Germline V CDR1 and CDR2: LGHDT, YNNKEL (reference sequence). The CDR3 is 14 amino acids. CDR3 protein: CASSRRDRGNTIYF. The CDR3 nucleotides are TGTGCCAGCAGCCGCCGGGACAGGGGAAACACCATATATTTT.